This TCR beta chain comes out of a study of T cells in Graves' hyperthyroidism and ophthalmopathy (dated by TCRdb to between 2018 and 2021). A note on the overall study: Peripheral blood was collected at initial diagnosis, before any treatment. Thyroid tissue and blood T-cell repertoires from about six Graves' hyperthyroidism patients were also compared in the study. To identify TCR V-J signatures that set the groups apart, the researchers used a discovery cohort of about a hundred patients, made up of roughly 40 with Graves' ophthalmopathy and about 60 with stable Graves' hyperthyroidism. Once sampling was done, hyperthyroidism patients were given methimazole at a starting dose of 30 mg daily, whereas ophthalmopathy patients were given high-dose intravenous methylprednisolone. For training and testing, the 80 to 100 patients in the discovery cohort were randomly divided in a 7:3 ratio. The paper reports TCR Vbeta CDR3 sequencing of roughly 140 peripheral blood samples: some 41 ophthalmopathy, under 85 hyperthyroidism and about 17 progressor patients. Prospective prediction of ophthalmopathy was tested in an independent validation cohort consisting of under 20 hyperthyroidism patients and around 16 patients who later progressed to ophthalmopathy. General conclusions and limits of the study: A model built on a 13 V-J signature distinguished ophthalmopathy from stable hyperthyroidism, reaching 85% to 90% sensitivity and around 81% specificity in cross-validation and 80%/75% in testing. Most expanded thyroid clonotypes (frequency above 0.001) were also detected in blood, a finding suggesting that blood repertoires may reflect thyroid immune responses. In validation, the model predicted progression to ophthalmopathy a median of roughly 6.5 months before onset, with approximately 71% sensitivity and roughly 72% specificity. No statistical method was used to fix the sample size in advance, and group allocation was not hidden from the investigators.

Stable Graves' hyperthyroidism was defined as no progression to ophthalmopathy during 18 months of follow-up. Hyperthyroidism patients were aged 18 to 65 years and newly diagnosed, with disease duration of less than 2 months. The study excluded patients with uncontrolled infections, other autoimmune diseases, pregnancy or lactation. Diagnoses were based on clinical symptoms, serum thyroxine and TRAb, thyroid ultrasound and orbital computed tomography. PBMCs were isolated from 7.5 to 10 ml of fresh peripheral blood by Ficoll-Paque density gradient centrifugation. Trizol reagent was used to extract total RNA, and RNA quality was then checked on an Agilent 2100 Bioanalyzer. The germline V gene supplies CDR1 MNHNS and CDR2 SASEGT. Ends trimmed: V by 6 bases, J by 7 bases; bases unmatched to a gene: 17. From its cysteine to its phenylalanine, the CDR3 spans 18 amino acids. This entry keeps only the CDR3 DNA: 54 bases, framed from base 1.

The TCR beta CDR3 regions were amplified from RNA transcripts. A first-round RT-PCR of the TCR CDR3 used the HTBI primer set with the Qiagen OneStep RT-PCR kit. Libraries were constructed in a second round of multiplex PCR, after which size selection and purification were carried out. Paired-end sequencing of the libraries was performed with 100 bp reads on an Illumina HiSeq2000. The authors' pipeline ran thus. SOAPnuke was used to process the raw data, throwing out any read that contained adapters or uncalled bases, had a mean Phred below 15, or lacked an exact constant-primer or identifier match. COPE v1.2.5 was used to merge high-quality paired reads, and clonotypes were defined as unique nucleotide sequences. Clonotypes were aligned to IMGT TRBV, TRBD and TRBJ reference segments using MiTCR v1.1. The analysis was restricted to V-J combinations with a frequency above 0.0001, which together covered roughly 99% of the repertoires. The TCS score was defined as F50 (clonal expansion) divided by E x V (chaos), with BLOSUM62-based TCRdist calculated between CDR3 peptides within each V-J. Welch's t-statistics and random forest reduced fewer than 550 V-J features to around 14, which were used in a naive Bayes classifier (R e1071). TCRdb reanalyzed the raw reads on its own, using fastp at Q25 for trimming and MiXCR for clone calling, and kept in-frame beta chains. Every CDR3 protein is listed once, alongside the most common genes and DNA of its rows. These V and J calls originate from TCRdb's pipeline instead of the authors' own analysis. The sample records roughly 570,000 distinct CDR3 sequences, about a sixth of which are singletons. The ten top clones hold roughly 7.3% of the sample.

About this clonotype itself: Which antigen it targets is not known. Qualities for individual bases were not recorded, and no much larger clone is one base off.

The chain joins TRBV6-1 to TRBJ2-2, and TRBD2 aligns with 10 junction nucleotides. This TCR derives from a woman aged 30 to 39 with Graves' hyperthyroidism. Material for sequencing was blood. The CDR3 amino acid sequence is: CASSPTRLAGLLGGELFF. At the DNA level, the sequence is TGTGCCAGCAGCCCAACCCGACTAGCGGGTCTGCTGGGCGGGGAGCTGTTTTTT.